This T cell receptor beta chain was recovered during a study of blood T cell repertoires in COVID-19. It was during active infection that Seattle patients were enrolled and then longitudinally followed. Clones were sequenced by immunoSEQ multiplex PCR, and TCRdb holds only the in-frame ones, with some missing. This table has roughly 290,000 clones, roughly 84% appearing once. The source is a human donor with COVID-19, enrolled during active disease. The donor label of this sample is uncertain. Sequencing was carried out using peripheral blood.

The chain's CDR3 is CATSDSPRLAGGLFF. In nucleotides, the CDR3 is TGTGCCACCAGTGATTCTCCCCGTCTAGCGGGGGGGTTATTCTTC. This chain links TRBV24-1 with TRBJ2-1, with 12 positions matching TRBD2. V lost 2 bases and J lost 16; bases outside the gene matches: 11. Germline V gene lookup returns CDR1 KGHDR and CDR2 SFDVKD. The length of the CDR3 is 15 residues.